This TCR beta chain was sequenced during a study of blood T cell repertoires in COVID-19. In the authors' workflow: Reference gene primer amplification yielded estimated nucleated cell counts. Assay: immunoSEQ multiplex PCR; the TCRdb copy retains only in-frame clones and omits some. V and J calls and clone size come straight from that table; D and trimming were deduced from the DNA. The repertoire includes roughly 250,000 clones, approximately 85% of them detected once, and 1.9% sits in the top ten. This clone came up a few times. Enrolled through a virtual design, the participants were between 18 and 89 years of age and came from 24 US areas. Membership in each cohort depended on participant-reported clinical history. Cohort 3 recovered donors had two negative PCRs, clearance, or symptom resolution. Germline V lookup: CDR1 MNHEY, CDR2 SMNVEV (reference sequence). Unmatched junction bases numbered 9, after V lost 7 bases and J lost 10 bases. This CDR3 has 13 residues.

This sequence was found in a woman between 50 and 59 years old who had recovered from COVID-19. The chain carries TRBV27 and TRBJ1-4; TRBD1 aligns across 7 bases. The material sequenced was PBMCs or T cells enriched from blood (not recorded which). DNA of the CDR3: TGTGCCAGCACCCCGCGACAGGGATCAAAACTGTTTTTT. It is translated as CASTPRQGSKLFF.